This T cell receptor beta chain was sequenced during a study of post-analysis software for immune sequencing data. The wider study: Clinical courses comprised relapsing-remitting, secondary progressive and progressive-relapsing multiple sclerosis.

Sequencing libraries made from TCR beta cDNA carried unique molecular identifiers. With roughly 1 to 11 million T cells as the source, 450,000 to 600,000 cDNA molecules resulted. MiXCR, applied by TCRdb to the PCR reads, yields one record per CDR3 protein. This sample carries approximately 690,000 distinct CDR3 sequences, 59% of them seen once, and the ten largest clones take about 11%. This clonotype is a singleton in its sample. The antigen remains unidentified. Whole-study results and caveats: TRBV segments more frequent in patients than in controls numbered a few and included TRBV5-6, TRBV5-1 and TRBV20-1. Significantly decreased normalized Chao1 diversity was recorded for multiple sclerosis patients relative to controls. Strong co-clustering by F measure linked samples that shared a preparation batch.

CDR1 is LGHNA and CDR2 is YSLEER in the germline V gene. The CDR3 consists of 17 residues. J gave up 0 bases and V 4 bases, and 9 bases lay outside the gene matches. The chain joins TRBV4-3 to TRBJ2-3, with 8 bases lining up with TRBD2. Source material: blood. This sequence was found in a girl aged 2 to 10 with multiple sclerosis. The CDR3 coding sequence is TGCGCCAGCAGCCCCAGACTAGCGATGAAGAGCACAGATACGCAGTATTTT. Its protein product is CASSPRLAMKSTDTQYF.